This TCR beta chain was captured in a study of early T cells in non-severe SARS-CoV-2 infection. Findings and caveats of the study: Anti-spike CD8 specificities were favored by VDJdb matching, whose results missed private and CD4 specificities.

CDR3 length equals 13 residues. V lost 0 bases, J lost 11 bases, and 13 bases lay in between. Separate cDNA molecules each had unique molecular identifiers attached to them. TCRdb called the 5' RACE reads again in MiXCR, with one record for every CDR3 protein. The sample consists of some 54,000 distinct CDR3 sequences, roughly a tenth of them appearing once. Details on this clonotype: The antigen is not known.

Source material: whole blood. The receptor comes from an adult who was a healthcare worker with PCR-confirmed SARS-CoV-2 infection or an uninfected control (not recorded which). The V call is TRBV12-3 or TRBV12-4, the J call TRBJ1-1; D is unresolved. This CDR3 is CASSLALGTWAFF. The CDR3 DNA is TGTGCCAGCAGTTTAGCGCTCGGAACCTGGGCTTTCTTT.